Given below is one T cell receptor (beta chain) in context. The record originates from a study of T cell changes during pregnancy in multiple sclerosis. This CDR3 is built from 15 residues. CDR1 is KGHSH, CDR2 LQKENI, per germline. Trimming pared 2 bases from V and 0 bases from J, leaving 10 bases between. Data came from immunoSEQ multiplex PCR; TCRdb stores just in-frame clones and leaves some out. This sample has about 20,000 clones, with more than 85% found just once. Specimen: CD8+ T cells from peripheral blood mononuclear cells, collected after pregnancy. V usage is TRBV18 and J usage is TRBJ1-2; TRBD1 is a possible D gene (6 bases). The clonotype was recovered from a female donor in good health, enrolled as a control in a pregnancy study. The CDR3 protein is CASSPTGSSNYGYTF. Written as DNA, the CDR3 is TGTGCCAGCTCACCAACAGGGTCGTCTAACTATGGCTACACCTTC.